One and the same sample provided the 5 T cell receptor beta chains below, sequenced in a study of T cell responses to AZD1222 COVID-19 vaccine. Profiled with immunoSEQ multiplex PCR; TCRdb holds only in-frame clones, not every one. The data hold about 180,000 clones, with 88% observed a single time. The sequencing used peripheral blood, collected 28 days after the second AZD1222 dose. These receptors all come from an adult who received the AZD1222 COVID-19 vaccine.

In nucleotides, the CDR3 is TGTGCCAGCAGTTTAGGCCCTAATGGCGCAGATACGCAGTATTTT. This translates into CASSLGPNGADTQYF. V is TRBV28 and J is TRBJ2-3, with D hard to call. Per the germline V gene, CDR1 is MDHEN and CDR2 is SYDVKM. Trimming cost V 2 bases and J 4 bases, with 13 bases left between them. This CDR3 has 15 residues.

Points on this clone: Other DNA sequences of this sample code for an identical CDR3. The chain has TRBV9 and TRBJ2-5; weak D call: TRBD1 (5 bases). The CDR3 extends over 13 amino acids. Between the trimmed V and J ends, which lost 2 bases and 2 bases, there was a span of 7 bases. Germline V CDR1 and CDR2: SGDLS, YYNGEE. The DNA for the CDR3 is TGTGCCAGCAGCGTTGGACAACAAGAGACCCAGTACTTC. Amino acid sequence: CASSVGQQETQYF. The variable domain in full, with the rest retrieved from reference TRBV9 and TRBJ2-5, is DSGVTQTPKHLITATGQRVTLRCSPRSGDLSVYWYQQSLDQGLQFLIQYYNGEERAKGNILERFSAQQFPDLHSELNLSSLELGDSALYFCASSVGQQETQYFGPGTRLLVL.

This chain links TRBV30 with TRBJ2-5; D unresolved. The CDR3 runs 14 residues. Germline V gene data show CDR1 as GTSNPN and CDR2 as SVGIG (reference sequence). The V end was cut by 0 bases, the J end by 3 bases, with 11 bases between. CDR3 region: CAWSVISLEETQYF. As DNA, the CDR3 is TGTGCCTGGAGTGTAATCTCCTTAGAAGAGACCCAGTACTTC. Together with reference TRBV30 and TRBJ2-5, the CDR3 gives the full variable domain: SQTIHQWPATLVQPVGSPLSLECTVEGTSNPNLYWYRQAAGRGLQLLFYSVGIGQISSEVPQNLSASRPQDRQFILSSKKLLLSDSGFYLCAWSVISLEETQYFGPGTRLLVL.

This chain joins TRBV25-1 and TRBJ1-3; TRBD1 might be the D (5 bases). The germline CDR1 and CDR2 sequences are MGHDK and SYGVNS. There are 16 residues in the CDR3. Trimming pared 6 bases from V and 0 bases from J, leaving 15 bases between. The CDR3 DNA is TGTGCCAGCAGCCCCGTGGGGGGTCCCTCTGGAAACACCATATATTTT. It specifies CASSPVGGPSGNTIYF. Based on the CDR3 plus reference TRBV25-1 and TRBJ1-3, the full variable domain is EADIYQTPRYLVIGTGKKITLECSQTMGHDKMYWYQQDPGMELHLIHYSYGVNSTEKGDLSSESTVSRIRTEHFPLTLESARPSHTSQYLCASSPVGGPSGNTIYFGEGSWLTVV.

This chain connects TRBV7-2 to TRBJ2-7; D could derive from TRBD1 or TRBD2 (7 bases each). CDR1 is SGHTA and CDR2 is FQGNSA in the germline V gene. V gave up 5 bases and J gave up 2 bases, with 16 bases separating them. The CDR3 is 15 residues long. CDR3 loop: CASSGGRGRTYEQYF. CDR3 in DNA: TGTGCCAGCAGCGGGGGGAGGGGGCGTACCTACGAGCAGTACTTC.